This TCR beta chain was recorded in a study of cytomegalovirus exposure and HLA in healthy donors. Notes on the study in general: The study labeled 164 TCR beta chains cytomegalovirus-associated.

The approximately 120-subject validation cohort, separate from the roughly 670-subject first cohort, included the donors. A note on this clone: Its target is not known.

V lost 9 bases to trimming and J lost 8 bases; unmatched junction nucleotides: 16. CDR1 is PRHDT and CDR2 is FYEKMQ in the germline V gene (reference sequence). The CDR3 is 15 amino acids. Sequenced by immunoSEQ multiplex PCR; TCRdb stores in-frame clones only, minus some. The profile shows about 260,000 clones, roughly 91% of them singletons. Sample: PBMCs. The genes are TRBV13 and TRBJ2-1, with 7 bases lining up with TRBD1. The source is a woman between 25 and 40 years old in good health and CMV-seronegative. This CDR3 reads CASCTGDPSEDEQFF. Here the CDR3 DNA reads TGTGCCAGTTGCACAGGGGATCCCTCTGAGGATGAGCAGTTCTTC. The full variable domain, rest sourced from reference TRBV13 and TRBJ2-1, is AAGVIQSPRHLIKEKRETATLKCYPIPRHDTVYWYQQGPGQDPQFLISFYEKMQSDKGSIPDRFSAQQFSDYHSELNMSSLELGDSALYFCASCTGDPSEDEQFFGPGTRLTVL.